Listed below are T cell receptor beta chains from one sample, sequenced in a study of beta chain features in type 1 diabetes. Method: immunoSEQ multiplex PCR; TCRdb's copy keeps in-frame clones and lacks some. The data contain under 150,000 clones, roughly 17% of them singletons. The material sequenced was central memory CD4+ T cells from blood. Every receptor here comes from a man between 18 and 29 years old with type 1 diabetes. The CDR3 runs from the conserved cysteine through the conserved F or W. A D gene is named only where the DNA matches it firmly. Only part of the rows carry a size: once, few, many, or a class if the clone is expanded.

clone_size: .; j_call: TRBJ2-3; v_call: TRBV15; d_call: TRBD2; cdr3_aa: CATSRDGIAGGKDTQYF; cdr3_nt: TGTGCCACCAGCAGAGATGGGATAGCGGGGGGGAAAGATACGCAGTATTTT
clone_size: .; j_call: TRBJ2-3; v_call: TRBV29-1; d_call: TRBD2; cdr3_aa: CSVRLGGGGSATDTQYF; cdr3_nt: TGCAGCGTGCGCCTTGGGGGTGGCGGGAGTGCAACAGATACGCAGTATTTT
clone_size: .; j_call: TRBJ2-7; v_call: TRBV5-4; d_call: .; cdr3_aa: CASSLGSPYEQYF; cdr3_nt: TGTGCCAGCAGCTTGGGCAGTCCCTACGAGCAGTACTTC
clone_size: few; j_call: TRBJ1-2; v_call: TRBV7-9; d_call: TRBD1; cdr3_aa: CASSLWDSYGYTF; cdr3_nt: TGTGCCAGCAGCTTATGGGACAGTTATGGCTACACCTTC
clone_size: .; j_call: TRBJ2-1; v_call: TRBV7-2; d_call: .; cdr3_aa: CASSLDRPGVRTEQFF; cdr3_nt: TGTGCCAGCAGCTTAGATCGTCCGGGAGTCAGGACTGAGCAGTTCTTC
clone_size: .; j_call: TRBJ2-5; v_call: TRBV4-1; d_call: .; cdr3_aa: CASSQGLTPADGETQYF; cdr3_nt: TGCGCCAGCAGCCAAGGACTAACTCCCGCAGACGGGGAGACCCAGTACTTC
clone_size: .; j_call: TRBJ2-7; v_call: TRBV5-6; d_call: .; cdr3_aa: CASSLRGAGLYEQYF; cdr3_nt: TGTGCCAGCAGCTTGCGAGGCGCCGGCCTGTACGAGCAGTACTTC
clone_size: few; j_call: TRBJ2-7; v_call: TRBV19; d_call: TRBD1; cdr3_aa: CATAGQAYEQYF; cdr3_nt: TGTGCCACCGCGGGACAGGCCTACGAGCAGTACTTC
clone_size: .; j_call: TRBJ1-2; v_call: TRBV2; d_call: .; cdr3_aa: CASDGTDYGYTF; cdr3_nt: TGTGCCAGCGACGGGACCGACTATGGCTACACCTTC
clone_size: .; j_call: TRBJ2-7; v_call: TRBV5-1; d_call: .; cdr3_aa: CASSRTTDSYEQYF; cdr3_nt: TGCGCCAGCAGCAGGACGACAGATTCCTACGAGCAGTACTTC
clone_size: few; j_call: TRBJ1-2; v_call: TRBV29-1; d_call: .; cdr3_aa: CSVDRGEGYTF; cdr3_nt: TGCAGCGTTGACAGGGGAGAAGGCTACACCTTC
clone_size: few; j_call: TRBJ2-5; v_call: TRBV6-5; d_call: .; cdr3_aa: CASSLGGTYKETQYF; cdr3_nt: TGTGCCAGCAGTCTTGGCGGGACGTACAAAGAGACCCAGTACTTC
clone_size: few; j_call: TRBJ1-5; v_call: TRBV30; d_call: .; cdr3_aa: CAWSVQTTDQPQHF; cdr3_nt: TGTGCCTGGAGTGTACAGACAACCGATCAGCCCCAGCATTTT
clone_size: few; j_call: TRBJ2-3; v_call: TRBV2; d_call: TRBD1; cdr3_aa: CASIPDRGRTDTQYF; cdr3_nt: TGTGCCAGCATCCCGGACAGGGGACGCACAGATACGCAGTATTTT
clone_size: .; j_call: TRBJ2-3; v_call: TRBV15; d_call: .; cdr3_aa: CATSRDRLKGQVGRDADTQYF; cdr3_nt: TGTGCCACCAGCAGAGATCGTCTAAAAGGACAGGTTGGGCGGGATGCAGATACGCAGTATTTT
clone_size: .; j_call: TRBJ2-5; v_call: TRBV7-9; d_call: .; cdr3_aa: CASSLVRGGKTQYF; cdr3_nt: TGTGCCAGCAGCTTAGTTAGGGGCGGAAAGACCCAGTACTTC
clone_size: .; j_call: TRBJ1-1; v_call: TRBV7-9; d_call: .; cdr3_aa: CASSLRQENTEAFF; cdr3_nt: TGTGCCAGCAGCTTACGACAGGAGAACACTGAAGCTTTCTTT
clone_size: .; j_call: TRBJ2-1; v_call: TRBV2; d_call: TRBD2; cdr3_aa: CASSEGLAGNHEQFF; cdr3_nt: TGTGCCAGCAGTGAAGGGCTAGCGGGTAACCATGAGCAGTTCTTC
clone_size: .; j_call: TRBJ2-3; v_call: TRBV11-1; d_call: TRBD1; cdr3_aa: CASSPWDRASDTQYF; cdr3_nt: TGTGCCAGCAGCCCTTGGGACAGGGCCTCAGATACGCAGTATTTT
clone_size: many; j_call: TRBJ1-5; v_call: TRBV4-2; d_call: .; cdr3_aa: CASSQVGEAYSNQPQHF; cdr3_nt: TGTGCCAGCAGCCAAGTTGGAGAGGCTTATAGCAATCAGCCCCAGCATTTT
clone_size: .; j_call: TRBJ1-3; v_call: TRBV7-6; d_call: .; cdr3_aa: CASSRGREPGNTIYF; cdr3_nt: TGTGCCAGCAGCCGAGGCAGGGAACCGGGAAACACCATATATTTT
clone_size: few; j_call: TRBJ1-6; v_call: TRBV9; d_call: TRBD1; cdr3_aa: CASSVEAGGLFNSPLHF; cdr3_nt: TGTGCCAGCAGCGTAGAGGCAGGGGGCTTGTTTAATTCACCCCTCCACTTT
clone_size: .; j_call: TRBJ2-7; v_call: TRBV7-2; d_call: TRBD2; cdr3_aa: CASSYGLAGGGIYEQYF; cdr3_nt: TGTGCCAGCAGCTACGGACTAGCGGGAGGCGGGATCTACGAGCAGTACTTC
clone_size: few; j_call: TRBJ1-3; v_call: TRBV30; d_call: .; cdr3_aa: CAWSVTGNTIYF; cdr3_nt: TGTGCCTGGAGTGTAACGGGAAACACCATATATTTT
clone_size: .; j_call: TRBJ2-7; v_call: TRBV29-1; d_call: .; cdr3_aa: CSVDAGGVLGSYEQYF; cdr3_nt: TGCAGCGTTGATGCAGGGGGGGTCCTGGGCTCCTACGAGCAGTACTTC
clone_size: few; j_call: TRBJ2-5; v_call: TRBV18; d_call: TRBD1; cdr3_aa: CASSPRDGQGETQYF; cdr3_nt: TGTGCCAGCTCACCCCGAGACGGACAGGGTGAGACCCAGTACTTC
clone_size: .; j_call: TRBJ2-5; v_call: TRBV30; d_call: TRBD1; cdr3_aa: CAWSVRQGETQYF; cdr3_nt: TGTGCCTGGAGTGTGCGACAGGGGGAGACCCAGTACTTC
clone_size: .; j_call: TRBJ1-2; v_call: TRBV30; d_call: .; cdr3_aa: CAWSVSLNYGYTF; cdr3_nt: TGTGCCTGGAGTGTTAGTCTTAACTATGGCTACACCTTC
clone_size: .; j_call: TRBJ2-7; v_call: TRBV19; d_call: .; cdr3_aa: CASRGPETYEQYF; cdr3_nt: TGTGCCAGTAGGGGCCCCGAGACCTACGAGCAGTACTTC
clone_size: few; j_call: TRBJ2-1; v_call: TRBV30; d_call: TRBD2; cdr3_aa: CAWSATGLGQFF; cdr3_nt: TGTGCCTGGAGTGCCACGGGACTAGGGCAGTTCTTC
clone_size: .; j_call: TRBJ1-5; v_call: TRBV28; d_call: TRBD1; cdr3_aa: CATRTGDQPQHF; cdr3_nt: TGTGCCACGCGAACAGGGGATCAGCCCCAGCATTTT
clone_size: few; j_call: TRBJ1-1; v_call: TRBV30; d_call: TRBD1; cdr3_aa: CAWSASGTAEAFF; cdr3_nt: TGTGCCTGGAGTGCTTCCGGGACAGCTGAAGCTTTCTTT
clone_size: .; j_call: TRBJ2-7; v_call: TRBV6-6; d_call: .; cdr3_aa: CASEKVRGEQYF; cdr3_nt: TGTGCCAGCGAGAAGGTTCGTGGGGAGCAGTACTTC
clone_size: .; j_call: TRBJ1-5; v_call: TRBV30; d_call: .; cdr3_aa: CAWSVNFGQPQHF; cdr3_nt: TGTGCCTGGAGTGTAAATTTTGGCCAGCCCCAGCATTTT
clone_size: few; j_call: TRBJ2-7; v_call: TRBV6-1; d_call: TRBD1; cdr3_aa: CASTRPDRDSYEQYF; cdr3_nt: TGTGCCAGCACCCGACCGGACAGGGACTCCTACGAGCAGTACTTC
clone_size: .; j_call: TRBJ2-7; v_call: TRBV23-1; d_call: .; cdr3_aa: CASSRPNRESYEQYF; cdr3_nt: TGCGCCAGCAGTCGTCCCAACAGGGAAAGCTACGAGCAGTACTTC
clone_size: many; j_call: TRBJ2-1; v_call: TRBV11-2; d_call: TRBD2; cdr3_aa: CASSLLGTKQFF; cdr3_nt: TGTGCCAGCAGCTTACTAGGGACTAAGCAGTTCTTC
clone_size: few; j_call: TRBJ1-2; v_call: TRBV29-1; d_call: .; cdr3_aa: CSVEEGGTVRTF; cdr3_nt: TGCAGCGTTGAAGAGGGAGGGACGGTGAGAACCTTC
clone_size: few; j_call: TRBJ2-1; v_call: TRBV7-2; d_call: TRBD2; cdr3_aa: CASTHGGAGNEQFF; cdr3_nt: TGTGCCAGCACCCACGGGGGGGCTGGCAATGAGCAGTTCTTC
clone_size: .; j_call: TRBJ2-5; v_call: TRBV11-2; d_call: .; cdr3_aa: CASSVEPEETQYF; cdr3_nt: TGTGCCAGCAGCGTAGAACCTGAAGAGACCCAGTACTTC
clone_size: many; j_call: TRBJ2-2; v_call: TRBV7-6; d_call: TRBD2; cdr3_aa: CASRRLAGDTGELFF; cdr3_nt: TGTGCCAGCAGACGTTTAGCGGGAGACACCGGGGAGCTGTTTTTT
clone_size: .; j_call: TRBJ2-4; v_call: TRBV6-1; d_call: TRBD2; cdr3_aa: CAISESIMIAGENIQYF; cdr3_nt: TGTGCCATCAGTGAGTCGATAATGATAGCGGGAGAAAACATTCAGTACTTC
clone_size: .; j_call: TRBJ2-1; v_call: TRBV29-1; d_call: .; cdr3_aa: CSVQRRDTEQFF; cdr3_nt: TGCAGCGTCCAACGGCGGGACACAGAGCAGTTCTTC
clone_size: .; j_call: TRBJ2-3; v_call: TRBV20-1; d_call: .; cdr3_aa: CSAISTDTQYF; cdr3_nt: TGCAGTGCTATAAGCACAGATACGCAGTATTTT
clone_size: many; j_call: TRBJ2-1; v_call: TRBV19; d_call: TRBD2; cdr3_aa: CASSLLGGMKVNEQFF; cdr3_nt: TGTGCCAGTAGCCTTTTGGGAGGGATGAAGGTGAATGAGCAGTTCTTC
clone_size: .; j_call: TRBJ2-7; v_call: TRBV6-6; d_call: TRBD1; cdr3_aa: CASSYKGQGWYEQYF; cdr3_nt: TGTGCCAGCAGTTACAAGGGACAGGGGTGGTACGAGCAGTACTTC
clone_size: .; j_call: TRBJ2-3; v_call: TRBV10-3; d_call: .; cdr3_aa: CAIRPGGTTDTQYF; cdr3_nt: TGTGCCATCAGACCTGGAGGGACCACAGATACGCAGTATTTT
clone_size: .; j_call: TRBJ2-3; v_call: TRBV5-1; d_call: TRBD2; cdr3_aa: CASSSGGGPSTDTQYF; cdr3_nt: TGCGCCAGCAGCTCTGGGGGAGGGCCGAGCACAGATACGCAGTATTTT
clone_size: .; j_call: TRBJ2-1; v_call: TRBV5-4; d_call: .; cdr3_aa: CASSLISGNEQFF; cdr3_nt: TGTGCCAGCAGCTTGATTTCGGGGAATGAGCAGTTCTTC
clone_size: .; j_call: TRBJ2-7; v_call: TRBV5-1; d_call: .; cdr3_aa: CASSLSRGNPYEQYF; cdr3_nt: TGCGCCAGCAGCTTGAGCAGGGGAAACCCGTACGAGCAGTACTTC
clone_size: once; j_call: TRBJ2-7; v_call: TRBV7-2; d_call: .; cdr3_aa: CASSLAPIDPSYEQYF; cdr3_nt: TGTGCCAGCAGCTTAGCGCCGATCGACCCCTCCTACGAGCAGTACTTC
clone_size: .; j_call: TRBJ1-1; v_call: TRBV29-1; d_call: TRBD1; cdr3_aa: CSVWDRENTEAFF; cdr3_nt: TGCAGCGTGTGGGACAGGGAGAACACTGAAGCTTTCTTT
clone_size: .; j_call: TRBJ1-6; v_call: TRBV7-3; d_call: .; cdr3_aa: CASSAATGRNSPLHF; cdr3_nt: TGTGCCAGCAGCGCCGCTACAGGGCGCAATTCACCCCTCCACTTT
clone_size: few; j_call: TRBJ2-5; v_call: TRBV29-1; d_call: .; cdr3_aa: CSVLSGQETQYF; cdr3_nt: TGCAGCGTCCTCTCAGGGCAAGAGACCCAGTACTTC
clone_size: .; j_call: TRBJ2-7; v_call: TRBV6-6; d_call: TRBD2; cdr3_aa: CASSYPILAGNNEQYF; cdr3_nt: TGTGCCAGCAGTTACCCTATACTAGCGGGAAACAACGAGCAGTACTTC